What follows are 18 T cell receptor beta chains derived from one specimen sequenced in a study of blood T cell repertoires in COVID-19. The protocol was immunoSEQ multiplex PCR, while the TCRdb copy is restricted to in-frame clones and leaves out a portion. The profile covers approximately 70,000 clones, with over 80% appearing a single time and about 2.5% taken by the ten largest. Sequenced: peripheral blood. The receptors shown here come from a man older than 75 with active or convalescent COVID-19.

The J gene is TRBJ2-3, the V gene TRBV5-4; 8 bases fit TRBD1. Germline loops: CDR1 SGHNT, CDR2 YYREEE (reference sequence). The junction had 7 bases not matched to a gene; V was cut back by 2 bases and J by 2 bases. The CDR3 totals 16 residues. Here the CDR3 reads CASSLPGQGYTDTQYF. The CDR3 region has the DNA TGTGCCAGCAGCTTACCTGGACAGGGTTACACAGATACGCAGTATTTT. Supplemented by reference TRBV5-4 and TRBJ2-3, the full variable domain reads ETGVTQSPTHLIKTRGQQVTLRCSSQSGHNTVSWYQQALGQGPQFIFQYYREEENGRGNFPPRFSGLQFPNYSSELNVNALELDDSALYLCASSLPGQGYTDTQYFGPGTRLTVL.

V gene TRBV6-1 combines with J gene TRBJ1-2; 11 bases are a match to TRBD1. The CDR3 length is 16 residues. CDR1 is MNHNS, CDR2 SASEGT, per germline. With 4 bases clipped from V and 0 bases from J, the junction kept 4 bases outside the gene matches. CDR3 bases: TGTGCCAGCAGTGCACGGACAGGGGGCCCTAACTATGGCTACACCTTC. This sequence encodes CASSARTGGPNYGYTF.

Only a few counts were recorded for this clone. The chain links TRBV21-1 to TRBJ1-5; the table names TRBD1, a call not compared with the DNA. TRBV21-1 has pseudogene status. The CDR3 is 14 amino acids. This CDR3 is CASSKGQSNQPQHF. The CDR3 DNA sequence: TGTGCCAGCAGCAAAGGACAGTCCAATCAGCCCCAGCATTTT.

In this sample, this clone turned up once. The V gene is TRBV3-1 (or the pseudogene TRBV3-2), the J gene TRBJ1-1, with TRBD1 matching over 9 bases. V trimming: 4 bases; J trimming: 5 bases; junction bases outside the gene matches: 11. The CDR3 is 16 amino acids. Germline assignment: CDR1 LGHDT and CDR2 YNNKEL (reference sequence). The CDR3 protein is CASSLPPQGAWTEAFF. Here the CDR3 DNA reads TGTGCCAGCAGCCTACCCCCACAGGGGGCTTGGACTGAAGCTTTCTTT.

The chain recombines TRBV2 with TRBJ1-5, with D possibly TRBD1 on 6 matching bases. The CDR3 consists of 15 residues. Germline V lookup: CDR1 SNHLY, CDR2 FYNNEI. The V and J ends lost 6 bases and 1 base respectively, with 13 bases between them. The CDR3, as DNA: TGTGCCAGCAGAGCACAGGGAGTCAGCAATCAGCCCCAGCATTTT. Its translation: CASRAQGVSNQPQHF.

The chain has TRBV5-6 and TRBJ2-5; 7 bases align to TRBD2. The germline CDR1 and CDR2 sequences are SGHDT and YYEEEE. The CDR3 contains 15 residues. V shed 4 bases, J shed 4 bases, and the junction held 10 bases outside the gene matches. CDR3 residues: CASSLRVGGRETQYF. The CDR3 DNA sequence: TGTGCCAGCAGCCTCCGGGTGGGCGGGAGAGAGACCCAGTACTTC.

This sequence joins TRBV7-9 and TRBJ2-1, with D possibly matching TRBD2 (5 bases). With 4 bases removed from V and 3 bases from J, the gap between germline ends came to 13 bases. Per the germline V gene, CDR1 is SEHNR and CDR2 is FQNEAQ (reference sequence). This CDR3 contains 15 residues. The CDR3 DNA is TGTGCCAGCAGCTCCACCCCGGGAATCTACAATGAGCAGTTCTTC. Its protein is CASSSTPGIYNEQFF. Using reference TRBV7-9 and TRBJ2-1 for the parts outside the CDR3, the full variable domain is DTGVSQNPRHKITKRGQNVTFRCDPISEHNRLYWYRQTLGQGPEFLTYFQNEAQLEKSRLLSDRFSAERPKGSFSTLEIQRTEQGDSAMYLCASSSTPGIYNEQFFGPGTRLTVL.

The chain uses TRBV5-3 and TRBJ2-4; perhaps TRBD2 as D (5 bases). TRBV5-3 has ORF status, its function being uncertain. Trimming shortened V by 1 base and J by 3 bases, and 11 bases separated the two germline ends. CDR3 length: 15 amino acids. CDR3 protein: CARSLSRGVKNIQYF. CDR3 bases: TGTGCCAGAAGCTTGTCCCGGGGTGTCAAAAACATTCAGTACTTC.

The chain couples TRBV3-1 (or the pseudogene TRBV3-2) to TRBJ2-2; no firm D call. The V gene lost 2 bases and the J gene lost 2 bases, with 6 bases spanning the gap. Per the germline V gene, CDR1 is LGHDT and CDR2 is YNNKEL (reference sequence). The CDR3 has 14 residues. CDR3 region: CASSQLANTGELFF. CDR3 nucleotide sequence: TGTGCCAGCAGCCAACTGGCCAACACCGGGGAGCTGTTTTTT.

The rearrangement links TRBV11-2 to TRBJ2-6; TRBD2 might be the D (6 bases). The germline gives CDR1 SGHAT, CDR2 FQNNGV. The CDR3 length is 16 residues. The ends were cut back, 5 bases at V and 1 base at J, with 12 bases in the middle. CDR3 in DNA: TGTGCCAGCAGCGCAATGGCGGGGTCTGGGGCCAACGTCCTGACTTTC. It specifies CASSAMAGSGANVLTF.

The J gene is TRBJ1-5, the V gene TRBV11-2, with D unclear. This CDR3 has 13 amino acids. Germline-derived CDR1 and CDR2 are SGHAT and FQNNGV. Trimming pared 0 bases from V and 6 bases from J, leaving 6 bases between. The CDR3 loop is CASSLDSVQPQHF. The CDR3 DNA reads TGTGCCAGCAGCTTAGATTCGGTTCAGCCCCAGCATTTT.

This clone was observed many times. The chain employs TRBV28 and TRBJ1-5; 9 bases map to TRBD1. The trim removed 6 bases at V and 0 bases at J, leaving 6 bases unmatched. The CDR3 has 16 residues. In germline, CDR1 is MDHEN, CDR2 SYDVKM. This CDR3 reads CASRGDRDYSNQPQHF. CDR3 in DNA: TGTGCCAGCAGGGGGGACAGGGATTATAGCAATCAGCCCCAGCATTTT.

V gene TRBV7-2 combines with J gene TRBJ2-7; D is possibly TRBD1 (5 bases). This CDR3 is 15 amino acids long. Germline V gene lookup returns CDR1 SGHTA and CDR2 FQGNSA. V was cut by 2 bases and J by 2 bases, with 13 bases left in between. The chain's CDR3 is CASSLYLGRAYEQYF. For the CDR3, the DNA is TGTGCCAGCAGCTTATATCTCGGCAGGGCCTACGAGCAGTACTTC.

The chain uses TRBV18 and TRBJ1-1; 11 bases fit TRBD1. V shed 2 bases and J 5 bases; nucleotides not matched to a gene: 4. The CDR3 is made up of 15 amino acids. CDR1 and CDR2 from the germline V gene are KGHSH and LQKENI. The CDR3 nucleotides are TGTGCCAGCTCACCAGGGACAGGGGGACGGACTGAAGCTTTCTTT. Amino acids: CASSPGTGGRTEAFF.

The V and J genes are TRBV6-5 and TRBJ2-5; TRBD1 matches 7 bases. V was pared by 2 bases and J by 5 bases, with 8 bases of the junction left unmatched. Germline CDR1 MNHEY, CDR2 SVGAGI. The CDR3 totals 15 residues. The CDR3 DNA reads as TGTGCCAGCAGTTACAATGGTCAGGGGGTCGAGACCCAGTACTTC. Its translation is CASSYNGQGVETQYF.

This clone was counted once. V usage is TRBV9 and J usage is TRBJ1-1; D remains ambiguous. V lost 0 bases to trimming and J lost 3 bases, with 6 bases between them. The CDR3 length is 13 residues. Germline-derived CDR1 and CDR2 are SGDLS and YYNGEE. CDR3 sequence reads: CASSVAQYTEAFF. For the CDR3, the DNA is TGTGCCAGCAGCGTAGCTCAGTACACTGAAGCTTTCTTT. Drawing the rest from reference TRBV9 and TRBJ1-1, the complete variable domain is DSGVTQTPKHLITATGQRVTLRCSPRSGDLSVYWYQQSLDQGLQFLIQYYNGEERAKGNILERFSAQQFPDLHSELNLSSLELGDSALYFCASSVAQYTEAFFGQGTRLTVV.

The V call is TRBV11-2, the J call TRBJ2-1, with 10 bases that match TRBD2. Germline V gene sequence: CDR1 SGHAT, CDR2 FQNNGV. J was trimmed by 9 bases and V by 1 base; bases with no gene match: 6. This CDR3 comprises 15 residues. Here the CDR3 reads CASSLGGLAIGEQFF. Written as DNA, the CDR3 is TGTGCCAGCAGCTTAGGGGGACTAGCGATCGGTGAGCAGTTCTTC.

The V and J genes are TRBV27 and TRBJ1-5; weak D call: TRBD1 (5 bases). In germline, CDR1 is MNHEY, CDR2 SMNVEV (reference sequence). The V end was cut by 0 bases, the J end by 9 bases, with 12 bases between. The CDR3 contains 14 residues. CDR3 in amino acids: CASSLSPGILPQHF. CDR3 sequence (DNA): TGTGCCAGCAGTTTATCGCCAGGGATCTTGCCCCAGCATTTT.